This record concerns one TCR beta chain sequence. Its specificity is not known. The sampling schedule covered blood at baseline, cycle 4 day 1, and cycle 7 day 1. This entry belongs to a study of OX40 agonist ivuxolimab in advanced cancers. As for the study in general: Eligibility rules accepted prior anti-PD-1, anti-PD-L1 or anti-CTLA-4 therapy, and 30% to 40% had some. Whole-study results and caveats: Among the least clonally expanded were partial responders at 0.1-3.0 mg/kg.

The ends were cut back, 3 bases at V and 2 bases at J, with 11 bases in the middle. The germline CDR1 and CDR2 sequences are MNHEY and SVGAGI. The CDR3 covers 14 residues. Libraries were prepared by immunoSEQ multiplex PCR; TCRdb keeps only in-frame clonotypes and omits some of them. The data contain 55,000 to 75,000 clones, approximately 90% of them singletons. The chain combines TRBV6-5 with TRBJ2-7, with a weak D call TRBD1 (6 bases). The specimen comprised CD4+ or CD8+ T cells sorted from blood, sampled in a trial of the OX40 agonist ivuxolimab. The sequence was collected from an adult with an advanced solid tumor such as melanoma, head and neck, liver or kidney cancer. The CDR3 spells CASSYRDTTYEQYF. The DNA of the CDR3 is TGTGCCAGCAGTTATCGGGACACCACCTACGAGCAGTACTTC.